Below, 26 T cell receptor beta chains from the same sample are listed, as sequenced in a study of T cell repertoires in cytomegalovirus infection. From the reads, TCRdb called clonotypes with MiXCR, one entry per CDR3 protein. Among just under 550,000 distinct CDR3 sequences listed, around 27% were seen once. Sequencing was done on a sample of PBMCs. Receptors originate from a human donor in good health (CMV status not recorded). Some clones in this sample may be carry-over from other donors' samples.

This chain uses TRBV6-2 or TRBV6-3 with TRBJ2-7; D not certain. Trimming left V 5 bases short and J 3 bases short, with 14 bases between. The CDR3 contains 14 residues. CDR1 is MNHEY, CDR2 SVGEGT, per germline. CDR3 amino acids: CASSREPKLYEQYF. The CDR3 nucleotides read TGTGCCAGCAGTCGCGAGCCGAAGCTCTACGAGCAGTACTTC.

V and J are TRBV7-9 and TRBJ2-1, with 13 bases matching TRBD2. V trimming: 1 base; J trimming: 10 bases; junction bases outside the gene matches: 13. Germline values: CDR1 SEHNR, CDR2 FQNEAQ (reference sequence). The CDR3 runs to 18 residues. This CDR3 is CASSLGGLRTSGRGEQFF. The CDR3 bases are TGTGCCAGCAGCTTAGGTGGTCTGAGGACTAGCGGGAGAGGGGAGCAGTTCTTC. The full variable domain, completed using reference TRBV7-9 and TRBJ2-1, is DTGVSQNPRHKITKRGQNVTFRCDPISEHNRLYWYRQTLGQGPEFLTYFQNEAQLEKSRLLSDRFSAERPKGSFSTLEIQRTEQGDSAMYLCASSLGGLRTSGRGEQFFGPGTRLTVL.

The chain employs TRBV7-2 and TRBJ2-2; TRBD2 aligns across 8 bases. The J segment lost 7 bases and the V segment lost 5 bases, leaving 12 bases of the junction unmatched. Germline assignment: CDR1 SGHTA and CDR2 FQGNSA. The CDR3 runs to 16 residues. The CDR3 region is CASSPHQAGVDGELFF. CDR3 bases: TGTGCCAGCAGCCCCCATCAAGCGGGAGTAGACGGGGAGCTGTTTTTT.

This sequence joins TRBV27 and TRBJ1-2; 10 bases are shared with TRBD1. Germline-derived CDR1 and CDR2 are MNHEY and SMNVEV (reference sequence). The junction had 11 bases not matched to a gene; V was cut back by 5 bases and J by 8 bases. The CDR3 consists of 15 residues. The CDR3 DNA reads as TGTGCCAGCAGTGAGTTGACAGGGGGCGATCGCGGCTACACCTTC. Residues: CASSELTGGDRGYTF.

This clonotype was counted a few times. The chain employs TRBV7-6 and TRBJ2-1; TRBD1 matches at 8 bases. Germline V gene sequence: CDR1 SGHVS, CDR2 FNYEAQ. With 3 bases clipped from V and 4 bases from J, the junction kept 8 bases outside the gene matches. This CDR3 is built from 16 residues. CDR3 in DNA: TGTGCCAGCAGCTTTCTCACAGGGGGTACTTACAATGAGCAGTTCTTC. Its translation: CASSFLTGGTYNEQFF.

The gene calls are TRBV7-2 and TRBJ1-5; D uncertain. Per the germline V gene, CDR1 is SGHTA and CDR2 is FQGNSA. V lost 5 bases to trimming and J lost 2 bases, with 13 bases between them. CDR3 length: 15 residues. The CDR3 DNA reads as TGTGCCAGCAGCCCCGGACGAGGCCGCAATCAGCCCCAGCATTTT. Its protein is CASSPGRGRNQPQHF.

A few counts support this clonotype. The J gene is TRBJ1-2, the V gene TRBV6-5; tentatively, D is TRBD1 (5 bases). V gave up 8 bases and J gave up 5 bases, with 9 bases separating them. CDR3 length: 11 amino acids. The germline CDR1 and CDR2 sequences are MNHEY and SVGAGI. This CDR3 is CASGQSYGYTF. The CDR3, as DNA: TGTGCCAGCGGACAATCGTATGGCTACACCTTC.

This clonotype was found many times. The genes are TRBV7-2 and TRBJ2-2, with 9 nucleotides matching TRBD2. CDR1 SGHTA and CDR2 FQGNSA come from the germline V gene. The CDR3 length is 15 residues. V was clipped by 6 bases and J by 4 bases; unmatched bases: 6. The CDR3 reads CASSYGLAPTGELFF. The CDR3 nucleotides are TGTGCCAGCAGTTACGGACTAGCGCCCACCGGGGAGCTGTTTTTT.

CDR3 residues: CASRAPGRTGELFF. The CDR3 DNA follows: TGTGCCAGCAGGGCCCCCGGGAGGACCGGGGAGCTGTTTTTT. The V call is TRBV6-2 or TRBV6-3, the J call TRBJ2-2; 7 bases are shared with TRBD2. J gave up 5 bases and V 6 bases, and 6 bases lay outside the gene matches. The CDR3 has 14 residues. Germline V gene data show CDR1 as MNHEY and CDR2 as SVGEGT.

This clonotype was seen only a few times. The J gene is TRBJ2-3, the V gene TRBV12-3 or TRBV12-4; 10 nucleotides line up with TRBD1. The ends lost 4 bases at V and 3 bases at J; junction bases unmatched: 7. There are 16 residues in the CDR3. The CDR3 here is CASSSWGQGYTDTQYF. CDR3 nucleotides: TGTGCCAGCAGTTCTTGGGGACAGGGGTATACAGATACGCAGTATTTT.

The sample holds a few counts of this clonotype. This chain uses TRBV29-1 with TRBJ2-1, with D perhaps matching TRBD2 (6 bases). V was shortened by 6 bases and J by 0 bases, with 18 bases between the two germline ends. The V gene's germline CDR1 is SQVTM and CDR2 ANQGSEA. The CDR3 consists of 16 residues. The CDR3 DNA sequence: TGCAGCGTCAATGGGGTAGCGGAGCTCTCCTACAATGAGCAGTTCTTC. It is translated as CSVNGVAELSYNEQFF.

This chain connects TRBV24-1 to TRBJ2-7; TRBD2 is a possible D gene (6 bases). V shed 5 bases and J shed 9 bases, with 22 bases lying between them. This CDR3 comprises 15 residues. Germline lookup yields CDR1 KGHDR and CDR2 SFDVKD. As DNA, the CDR3 is TGTGCCACCAGTGTTTTCGGGACTCCTCCCGCGGCGCAGTACTTC. Translating gives CATSVFGTPPAAQYF.

V gene TRBV7-3 combines with J gene TRBJ2-2; D remains unclear. This CDR3 spans 16 amino acids. Germline V CDR1 and CDR2: SGHTA, FQGTGA. Between the trimmed V and J ends, which lost 0 bases and 2 bases, there was a span of 10 bases. CDR3 amino acids: CASSLTATANTGELFF. The CDR3 nucleotides read TGTGCCAGCAGCTTAACGGCAACAGCCAACACCGGGGAGCTGTTTTTT.

This clonotype came up a few times. This chain joins TRBV6-8 and TRBJ2-2; 8 bases agree with TRBD2. CDR3 size: 15 residues. V lost 4 bases and J lost 4; bases outside the gene matches: 5. Germline V CDR1 and CDR2: MNHGY, SAAAGT. This chain's CDR3 is CASSSPGGVTGELFF. The CDR3 DNA reads as TGTGCCAGCAGTTCCCCCGGGGGGGTCACCGGGGAGCTGTTTTTT.

This clonotype appeared a single time. J is TRBJ2-7 and V is TRBV28, with 10 bases lining up with TRBD2. The germline V gene has CDR1 MDHEN and CDR2 SYDVKM. J was trimmed by 2 bases and V by 4 bases; bases with no gene match: 5. The CDR3 sequence is 15 residues long. The CDR3 spells CASSSGAGGPYEQYF. Written as DNA, the CDR3 is TGTGCCAGCAGTTCGGGAGCGGGAGGGCCCTACGAGCAGTACTTC.

The rearrangement links TRBV12-3 or TRBV12-4 to TRBJ1-3; weak D call: TRBD1 (5 bases). CDR3 length equals 17 residues. Trimming cost V 6 bases and J 4 bases, with 22 bases left between them. CDR3 DNA: TGTGCCAGCAGGGGAACTCGGAGGGACCATTCGGGAAACACCATATATTTT. Its protein product is CASRGTRRDHSGNTIYF.

The chain is built from TRBV20-1 and TRBJ2-5, with a weak D call TRBD1 (6 bases). The germline CDR1 and CDR2 sequences are DFQATT and SNEGSKA (reference sequence). With 4 bases removed from V and 1 base from J, the gap between germline ends came to 13 bases. This CDR3 comprises 14 residues. The CDR3 reads CSATPAGVQETQYF. The CDR3 coding sequence is TGCAGTGCTACCCCCGCAGGGGTCCAAGAGACCCAGTACTTC.

This clonotype showed up just a few times. This rearrangement joins TRBV19 to TRBJ2-7; D remains unclear. Trimming stripped 3 bases from V and 6 bases from J, with 9 bases between. Germline assignment: CDR1 LNHDA and CDR2 SQIVND (reference sequence). The CDR3 has 12 amino acids. The CDR3 sequence is CASSMQGIEQYF. The CDR3, as DNA: TGTGCCAGTAGTATGCAAGGGATCGAGCAGTACTTC. Full variable domain (rest looked up from reference TRBV19 and TRBJ2-7): DGGITQSPKYLFRKEGQNVTLSCEQNLNHDAMYWYRQDPGQGLRLIYYSQIVNDFQKGDIAEGYSVSREKKESFPLTVTSAQKNPTAFYLCASSMQGIEQYFGPGTRLTVT.

This clonotype has ten or more counts. V is TRBV7-2 and J is TRBJ2-7; D remains unclear. The CDR3 totals 11 residues. The V end was cut by 5 bases, the J end by 5 bases, with 7 bases between. Germline V lookup: CDR1 SGHTA, CDR2 FQGNSA. The CDR3 sequence is CASSQGHEQYV. The CDR3 bases are TGTGCCAGCAGCCAAGGGCACGAGCAGTACGTC.

In this sample, this clonotype turned up many times. The chain couples TRBV7-9 to TRBJ1-1; maybe TRBD1 (6 bases). The CDR3 loop spans 16 amino acids. V was clipped by 5 bases and J by 7 bases, with 23 bases between them. Germline CDR1 reads SEHNR; CDR2 reads FQNEAQ (reference sequence). This CDR3 is CASSPPTLGAGVEAFF. CDR3 DNA: TGTGCCAGCAGCCCCCCTACGTTGGGGGCTGGAGTTGAAGCTTTCTTT.

This clonotype was counted between two and nine times. This rearrangement joins TRBV7-2 to TRBJ2-5; unclear D gene. This CDR3 has 15 amino acids. V lost 3 bases and J 0 bases, leaving 11 bases between the germline ends. Germline V CDR1 and CDR2: SGHTA, FQGNSA. CDR3 bases: TGTGCCAGCAGCTTCCTAGGTTCTTACCAAGAGACCCAGTACTTC. It is translated as CASSFLGSYQETQYF.

The chain uses TRBV12-3 or TRBV12-4 and TRBJ1-3, with a weak D call TRBD1 (6 bases). The CDR3 covers 14 residues. With 3 bases removed from V and 2 bases from J, the gap between germline ends came to 8 bases. CDR3 nucleotide sequence: TGTGCCAGCAGTTTTACAGGGACTGGAAACACCATATATTTT. It encodes CASSFTGTGNTIYF.

This clonotype was detected only a few times. The rearrangement uses TRBV6-6 and TRBJ1-3; D gene uncertain. The CDR3 is 17 residues long. CDR1 is MNHNY and CDR2 is SVGAGI in the germline V gene (reference sequence). V was cut by 0 bases and J by 0 bases, with 12 bases left in between. CDR3 sequence reads: CASSYSKGRFSGNTIYF. The CDR3 DNA sequence: TGTGCCAGCAGTTACTCGAAAGGACGGTTCTCTGGAAACACCATATATTTT.

This clonotype has just a few counts. V gene TRBV6-6 combines with J gene TRBJ2-7, with TRBD2 as a possible D gene (5 bases). The V end was cut by 2 bases, the J end by 3 bases, with 8 bases between. CDR1 is MNHNY, CDR2 SVGAGI, per germline (reference sequence). The CDR3 has 13 amino acids. CDR3 DNA sequence: TGTGCCAGCAGTTACCTCCGGGACTACGAGCAGTACGTC. Translated, it gives CASSYLRDYEQYV.

The chain links TRBV29-1 to TRBJ1-4; D not certain. Trimming cost V 4 bases and J 8 bases, with 14 bases left between them. CDR1 and CDR2 from the germline V gene are SQVTM and ANQGSEA. The CDR3 is 13 residues long. The CDR3 is CSVGGERREKLFF. The CDR3 DNA reads TGCAGCGTTGGCGGGGAGCGGCGGGAAAAACTGTTTTTT.

This clonotype was picked up a small number of times. V usage is TRBV4-1 and J usage is TRBJ2-7; D possibly uses TRBD1 or TRBD2 (6 bases each). V shed 4 bases and J shed 1 base, with 14 bases lying between them. CDR1 and CDR2 (germline): MGHRA, YSYEKL. The CDR3 consists of 15 residues. This chain's CDR3 is CASSPGATGSYEQYV. For the CDR3, the DNA is TGCGCCAGCAGCCCGGGGGCTACAGGGTCCTACGAGCAGTACGTC.